This T cell receptor beta chain was observed in a study of T cell repertoires in cytomegalovirus infection. For the study at large: TCR beta signatures that were public indicated CMV infection and matching HLA type. The study, taken as a whole, reports: HLA-C-restricted TCR beta clonotypes specific for CMV led the ex vivo response.

Concerning this clonotype itself: Antigen: not known.

TCRdb fed the reads into MiXCR, producing one record per CDR3 protein. In the table there are around 200,000 distinct CDR3 sequences, about a sixth of which are singletons. The V end lost 1 base, the J end lost 2 bases, and 19 bases lay between the germline ends. The CDR3 length is 17 residues. Germline CDR1 is DFQATT and CDR2 is SNEGSKA (reference sequence). Source material: CD8+ T cells from PBMCs. This chain joins TRBV20-1 and TRBJ2-3; D is undetermined. The clonotype comes from a human donor in good health (CMV status not recorded). Some clones in this sample may be carry-over from other donors' samples. This CDR3 reads CSARGVWDSRTTDTQYF. The CDR3 region has the DNA TGCAGTGCTAGAGGTGTTTGGGATAGCCGAACCACAGATACGCAGTATTTT.